The 16 T cell receptor beta chains below all came from one sample that was sequenced in a study of control samples from healthy donors and cancer patients. Clones were sequenced by immunoSEQ multiplex PCR, and TCRdb holds only the in-frame ones, with some missing. The repertoire includes some 170,000 clones, approximately 94% of them detected once, and about 14% sits in the top ten. Input material: PBMCs. The receptors come from a man between 60 and 75 years old with colorectal cancer.

This clone was seen a few times. The rearrangement joins TRBV4-1 to TRBJ2-5; 9 nucleotides line up with TRBD1. The CDR3 totals 14 residues. Germline V gene lookup returns CDR1 MGHRA and CDR2 YSYEKL. The trim removed 4 bases at V and 2 bases at J, leaving 2 bases unmatched. In nucleotides, the CDR3 is TGCGCCAGCAGCCGAGGGACAGGGCAAGAGACCCAGTACTTC. Amino acid sequence: CASSRGTGQETQYF.

The chain joins TRBV29-1 to TRBJ2-3; TRBD2 might be the D (5 bases). This CDR3 comprises 14 residues. Looked up from germline, CDR1 is SQVTM and CDR2 is ANQGSEA. V was clipped by 1 base and J by 1 base, with 9 bases between them. CDR3 DNA: TGCAGCGTTGAAGCCTTGCGGGGCACAGATACGCAGTATTTT. Its translation: CSVEALRGTDTQYF.

The rearrangement links TRBV24-1 to TRBJ2-7; perhaps TRBD2 as D (5 bases). Germline loops: CDR1 KGHDR, CDR2 SFDVKD. There are 14 residues in the CDR3. Trimming cost V 6 bases and J 0 bases, with 11 bases left between them. CDR3 amino acids: CATSHRGSSYEQYF. DNA of the CDR3: TGTGCCACCAGTCACCGGGGTAGCTCCTACGAGCAGTACTTC.

The chain employs TRBV28 and TRBJ2-5, with 8 bases fitting TRBD2. The V and J ends lost 3 bases and 2 bases, in that order; junction bases with no gene match: 5. The CDR3 loop spans 15 amino acids. CDR1 is MDHEN and CDR2 is SYDVKM in the germline V gene. CDR3 protein: CASSFPAGEQETQYF. The CDR3 bases are TGTGCCAGCAGTTTCCCAGCGGGGGAGCAAGAGACCCAGTACTTC.

This chain uses TRBV30 with TRBJ2-7; TRBD2 matches 9 bases. The junction had 6 bases not matched to a gene; V was cut back by 2 bases and J by 1 base. The CDR3 runs to 15 residues. Germline V lookup: CDR1 GTSNPN, CDR2 SVGIG (reference sequence). The chain's CDR3 is CAWSRGAGGSYEQYF. The CDR3, as DNA: TGTGCCTGGAGTAGGGGGGCGGGGGGGTCCTACGAGCAGTACTTC.

V gene TRBV24-1 combines with J gene TRBJ2-1, with D possibly TRBD1 on 7 matching bases. The CDR3 totals 16 residues. Trimming left V 5 bases short and J 3 bases short, with 16 bases between. CDR1 and CDR2 from the germline V gene are KGHDR and SFDVKD. The CDR3 is CATSGQGGSHYNEQFF. The CDR3 nucleotides read TGTGCCACCAGTGGCCAGGGGGGCTCTCACTACAATGAGCAGTTCTTC.

This chain links TRBV19 with TRBJ2-3; the match to TRBD2 covers 10 bases. The germline V gene has CDR1 LNHDA and CDR2 SQIVND (reference sequence). V gave up 4 bases and J gave up 5 bases; unmatched junction bases: 12. The CDR3 length is 17 residues. The CDR3 nucleotides are TGTGCCAGTAGTAGGGGTAGGTTAGCGGGGGGCGGAGATACGCAGTATTTT. Amino acids: CASSRGRLAGGGDTQYF. Full variable domain (remainder filled in from reference TRBV19 and TRBJ2-3): DGGITQSPKYLFRKEGQNVTLSCEQNLNHDAMYWYRQDPGQGLRLIYYSQIVNDFQKGDIAEGYSVSREKKESFPLTVTSAQKNPTAFYLCASSRGRLAGGGDTQYFGPGTRLTVL.

The chain employs TRBV23-1 and TRBJ1-3; D may be TRBD1 (6 bases). TRBV23-1 is identified as an open reading frame with a role that is uncertain. V lost 5 bases, J lost 0 bases, and 11 bases lay in between. The CDR3 totals 15 residues. This chain's CDR3 is CASSGGLSSGNTIYF. The DNA for the CDR3 is TGCGCCAGCAGTGGGGGCCTATCCTCTGGAAACACCATATATTTT.

In DNA form, the CDR3 reads TGCGCCAGCAGCCCCCGGGACGGGGGTTCACCCCTCCACTTT. Its translation is CASSPRDGGSPLHF. The chain uses TRBV5-1 and TRBJ1-6; TRBD1 might be the D (5 bases). Germline loops: CDR1 SGHRS, CDR2 YFSETQ. The CDR3 covers 14 residues. The V end was cut by 4 bases, the J end by 9 bases, with 14 bases between. Drawing the rest from reference TRBV5-1 and TRBJ1-6, the complete variable domain is KAGVTQTPRYLIKTRGQQVTLSCSPISGHRSVSWYQQTPGQGLQFLFEYFSETQRNKGNFPGRFSGRQFSNSRSEMNVSTLELGDSALYLCASSPRDGGSPLHFGNGTRLTVT.

The V and J genes are TRBV3-1 (or the pseudogene TRBV3-2) and TRBJ2-4; D remains unclear. The V gene lost 0 bases and the J gene lost 3 bases, with 9 bases spanning the gap. Germline CDR1 is LGHDT and CDR2 is YNNKEL (reference sequence). This CDR3 spans 15 amino acids. CDR3 protein: CASSQELVGKNIQYF. CDR3 DNA sequence: TGTGCCAGCAGCCAAGAGCTGGTGGGCAAAAACATTCAGTACTTC.

This chain connects TRBV18 to TRBJ2-3; 11 nucleotides match TRBD2. CDR1 and CDR2 (germline): KGHSH, LQKENI. The V and J ends lost 7 bases and 5 bases, in that order; junction bases with no gene match: 5. This CDR3 has 14 residues. The CDR3 loop is CASCSGGAGDTQYF. In nucleotides, the CDR3 is TGTGCCAGCTGTAGCGGGGGGGCCGGAGATACGCAGTATTTT.

This clone turned up a few times. The chain is built from TRBV12-3 or TRBV12-4 and TRBJ1-4; D gene ambiguous. The CDR3 has 12 amino acids. V lost 3 bases to trimming and J lost 4 bases, with 3 bases between them. In nucleotides, the CDR3 is TGTGCCAGCAGTTTTAATAATGAAAAACTGTTTTTT. As protein: CASSFNNEKLFF.

The chain employs TRBV6-2 or TRBV6-3 and TRBJ2-3; D possibly corresponds to TRBD1 (5 bases). The germline CDR1 and CDR2 sequences are MNHEY and SVGEGT. V lost 2 bases and J 4 bases, leaving 13 bases between the germline ends. The CDR3 totals 15 residues. In DNA form, the CDR3 reads TGTGCCAGCAGTTACGGTCTGCCAGGGCCAGATACGCAGTATTTT. Residues: CASSYGLPGPDTQYF.

This chain uses TRBV4-3 with TRBJ2-2, with 7 bases lining up with TRBD1. After removal of 4 bases from V and 5 bases from J, the junction contained 4 bases not matched to a gene. Germline loops: CDR1 LGHNA, CDR2 YSLEER. The CDR3 consists of 14 residues. This CDR3 reads CASSRGQATGELFF. CDR3 bases: TGCGCCAGCAGCCGAGGACAGGCGACCGGGGAGCTGTTTTTT.

The J gene is TRBJ1-4, the V gene TRBV14; TRBD1 matches 10 bases. Germline CDR1 reads SGHDN; CDR2 reads FVKESK. The CDR3 spans 16 residues. V was pared by 5 bases and J by 7 bases, with 10 bases of the junction left unmatched. The CDR3 DNA sequence: TGTGCCAGCAGCTTCGGGACAGGGGCTCGAGGTGAAAAACTGTTTTTT. Residues: CASSFGTGARGEKLFF.

The rearrangement joins TRBV5-4 to TRBJ2-2; 8 bases fit TRBD1. CDR1 is SGHNT and CDR2 is YYREEE in the germline V gene (reference sequence). With 0 bases clipped from V and 4 bases from J, the junction kept 5 bases outside the gene matches. CDR3 length: 16 amino acids. CDR3 in amino acids: CASSLGSQGGTGELFF. The CDR3 DNA is TGTGCCAGCAGCTTGGGGTCACAGGGGGGCACCGGGGAGCTGTTTTTT.